These 13 T cell receptor beta chains were all obtained from the same sample, sequenced in a study of T-cell reconstitution after alpha-beta-depleted transplantation in children. The TCRbeta library was prepared with unique molecular identifiers. TCRdb re-derived calls from the PCR reads in MiXCR, one entry per CDR3 protein. The data show roughly 100,000 distinct CDR3 sequences, 6% seen once. The sample here was PBMCs, mostly from graft donor cells, taken 60 days after TCRalphabeta/CD19-depleted stem cell transplant. The receptor set was obtained from a female patient between 2 and 15 years old who had a stem cell transplant for Fanconi anemia, so the T cells may come from the graft donor.

This clonotype appeared many times. The chain employs TRBV20-1 and TRBJ2-5; 7 bases fit TRBD2. After removal of 3 bases from V and 2 bases from J, the junction contained 3 bases not matched to a gene. The CDR3 runs 13 residues. Per germline, CDR1 DFQATT and CDR2 SNEGSKA (reference sequence). The CDR3, as DNA: TGCAGTGCTAGCTCTAGCGGTCAAGAGACCCAGTACTTC. Its protein product is CSASSSGQETQYF.

This clonotype was observed many times. The J gene is TRBJ2-4, the V gene TRBV28; 14 bases match TRBD2. The length of the CDR3 is 15 residues. Germline V gene lookup returns CDR1 MDHEN and CDR2 SYDVKM. J lost 4 bases, V lost 4 bases, and 0 bases had no gene match. CDR3 sequence: CASSWTSGRKNIQYF. CDR3 in DNA: TGTGCCAGCAGTTGGACTAGCGGGAGGAAAAACATTCAGTACTTC.

This clonotype was counted a few times. The rearrangement links TRBV9 to TRBJ1-1, with no clear D. The germline V gene has CDR1 SGDLS and CDR2 YYNGEE. The CDR3 runs to 15 residues. V lost 0 bases and J 1 base, leaving 10 bases between the germline ends. The chain's CDR3 is CASSVDDGRNTEAFF. The CDR3 DNA follows: TGTGCCAGCAGCGTAGACGACGGTCGGAACACTGAAGCTTTCTTT.

The V call is TRBV20-1, the J call TRBJ2-7; 7 bases are a match to TRBD2. The V and J ends lost 2 bases and 4 bases, in that order; junction bases with no gene match: 5. Germline CDR1 is DFQATT and CDR2 is SNEGSKA (reference sequence). This CDR3 contains 13 residues. The CDR3 loop reads CSARSSGLYEQYF. The CDR3 nucleotides are TGCAGTGCTAGATCTAGCGGCCTGTACGAGCAGTACTTC.

This clonotype was found many times. The chain uses TRBV13 and TRBJ2-3; D may be TRBD1 or TRBD2 (5 bases each). Trimming took off 4 bases at V and 3 bases at J, with 20 bases between the two ends. CDR3 size: 17 residues. CDR1 and CDR2 (germline): PRHDT, FYEKMQ (reference sequence). The chain's CDR3 is CASSSLGEKGSTDTQYF. The CDR3 bases are TGTGCCAGCAGCTCCCTCGGGGAAAAGGGGTCGACAGATACGCAGTATTTT.

This clonotype showed up just a few times. The chain carries TRBV12-3 or TRBV12-4 and TRBJ2-1, with D possibly being TRBD2 (6 bases). V gave up 6 bases and J gave up 0 bases, with 9 bases separating them. CDR3 size: 14 residues. CDR3 bases: TGTGCCAGCAGCAACGGGGGCTCCTACAATGAGCAGTTCTTC. Translation gives CASSNGGSYNEQFF.

This clonotype was seen a handful of times. The chain carries TRBV10-3 and TRBJ2-3; no firm D call. CDR3 length: 14 residues. CDR1 and CDR2 (germline): ENHRY, SYGVKD. Deletions cut 3 bases from V and 0 bases from J, with 7 bases between. This CDR3 reads CAISDPASTDTQYF. The CDR3 bases are TGTGCCATCAGTGATCCGGCTAGCACAGATACGCAGTATTTT.

This clonotype was detected many times. CDR3 coding DNA: TGTGCCAGCAGCCTCGGGACTAGCGGGAGCGAGCAGTACTTC. It is translated as CASSLGTSGSEQYF. The J gene is TRBJ2-7, the V gene TRBV3-1; 14 nucleotides agree with TRBD2. Trimming took 4 bases from V and 6 from J; bases not matched to a gene: 2. Per germline, CDR1 LGHDT and CDR2 YNNKEL (reference sequence). This CDR3 has 14 residues.

This clonotype has ten or more counts. The gene calls are TRBV24-1 and TRBJ2-1; weak D call: TRBD2 (5 bases). The length of the CDR3 is 14 residues. In germline, CDR1 is KGHDR, CDR2 SFDVKD. The V end was cut by 4 bases, the J end by 8 bases, with 14 bases between. The CDR3 spells CATSDSLAGDEQFF. Here the CDR3 DNA reads TGTGCCACCAGTGACTCCCTTGCCGGGGATGAGCAGTTCTTC.

This clonotype was observed a few times. The CDR3 DNA follows: TGTGCCAGCACGCCAAACAGGGGGCTATACTACGAGCAGTACTTC. Its translation: CASTPNRGLYYEQYF. The V gene is TRBV11-2, the J gene TRBJ2-7, with 9 bases that match TRBD1. Germline assignment: CDR1 SGHAT and CDR2 FQNNGV. The ends lost 7 bases at V and 3 bases at J; junction bases unmatched: 10. The CDR3 runs to 15 residues.

This clonotype was recorded at least ten times. The chain combines TRBV11-2 with TRBJ2-5; D not certain. The CDR3 is 13 residues long. The V gene lost 3 bases and the J gene lost 1 base, with 6 bases spanning the gap. CDR1 and CDR2 (germline): SGHAT, FQNNGV. CDR3 in amino acids: CASSFGAQETQYF. The DNA for the CDR3 is TGTGCCAGCAGCTTTGGCGCCCAAGAGACCCAGTACTTC. Combining the CDR3 with reference TRBV11-2 and TRBJ2-5 gives the whole variable domain EAGVAQSPRYKIIEKRQSVAFWCNPISGHATLYWYQQILGQGPKLLIQFQNNGVVDDSQLPKDRFSAERLKGVDSTLKIQPAKLEDSAVYLCASSFGAQETQYFGPGTRLLVL.

This clonotype occurred many times. The gene calls are TRBV2 and TRBJ2-2; tentatively, D is TRBD1 (5 bases). Between the trimmed V and J ends, which lost 3 bases and 8 bases, there was a span of 7 bases. The CDR3 is made up of 12 amino acids. The germline V gene encodes CDR1 SNHLY and CDR2 FYNNEI. The CDR3, as DNA: TGTGCCAGCAGTGATGGGGCAGGGGAGCTGTTTTTT. Residues: CASSDGAGELFF.

There are many counts of this clonotype. This chain joins TRBV2 and TRBJ2-4; D is undetermined. The germline V and J ends were trimmed by 7 bases and 9 bases, with 16 bases remaining between them. CDR1 and CDR2 from the germline V gene are SNHLY and FYNNEI. The CDR3 has 13 amino acids. CDR3 nucleotide sequence: TGTGCCAGCACCGGATATGGGGTAGTCATTCAGTACTTC. Protein product: CASTGYGVVIQYF.